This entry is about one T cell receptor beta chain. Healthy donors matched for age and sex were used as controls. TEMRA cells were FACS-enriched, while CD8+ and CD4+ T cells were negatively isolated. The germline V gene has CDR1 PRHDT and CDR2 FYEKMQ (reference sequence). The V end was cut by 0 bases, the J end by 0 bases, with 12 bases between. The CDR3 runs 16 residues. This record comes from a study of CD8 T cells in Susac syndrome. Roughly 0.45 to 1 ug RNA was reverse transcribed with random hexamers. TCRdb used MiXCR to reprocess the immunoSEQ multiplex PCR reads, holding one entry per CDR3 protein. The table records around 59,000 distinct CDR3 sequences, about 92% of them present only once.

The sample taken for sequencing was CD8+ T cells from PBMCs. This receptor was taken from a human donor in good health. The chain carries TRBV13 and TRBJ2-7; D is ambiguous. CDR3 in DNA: TGTGCCAGCAGCTTAGGCCTGGACGAAGCCTCCTACGAGCAGTACTTC. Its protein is CASSLGLDEASYEQYF.